The TCR beta chain described here comes from a study of CD8+ T cells in alopecia areata. Looking at the study overall: Oral tofacitinib (5 to 10 mg twice daily) was administered to treated patients.

Sequencing templates came from extracted RNA that was reverse transcribed into cDNA. Libraries were prepared by immunoSEQ multiplex PCR; TCRdb keeps only in-frame clonotypes and omits some of them. The table includes 150,000 to 200,000 clones, less than 80% detected once. This clone was seen a few times. The specimen was CD8+ T cells sorted from blood, collected at week 0. This TCR was sampled from a human donor with alopecia areata.

The CDR3 DNA is TGTGCCAGTAGTATCCAAGAGACCCAGTACTTC. Its translation: CASSIQETQYF. The chain uses TRBV19 and TRBJ2-5; D unresolved. V dropped 3 bases and J dropped 1 base, with 0 bases sitting between them. The germline V gene has CDR1 LNHDA and CDR2 SQIVND (reference sequence). The CDR3 runs to 11 residues. Full variable domain (missing parts from reference TRBV19 and TRBJ2-5): DGGITQSPKYLFRKEGQNVTLSCEQNLNHDAMYWYRQDPGQGLRLIYYSQIVNDFQKGDIAEGYSVSREKKESFPLTVTSAQKNPTAFYLCASSIQETQYFGPGTRLLVL.